Following are 28 T cell receptor beta chains from one sample sequenced in a study of cytomegalovirus exposure and HLA in healthy donors listed by TCRdb under 2017. Receptors were amplified or captured by the immunoSEQ multiplex PCR assay. The multiplex PCR relied on a mix of 60 forward primers for TCR Vbeta segments and 13 reverse primers for TCR Jbeta segments. TCRdb retrieved this table from immuneACCESS and kept in-frame rearrangements only. Not all clones are present; in checked studies, unresolved V genes account for under half, and no reason is known for the remainder. In all, the sample holds around 190,000 clones, and roughly 79% of those were seen once. The ten largest account for over 1.5% of the sample. The sample taken for sequencing was PBMCs. The source of these receptors is a woman aged 18-35 years in good health and CMV-seronegative.

The chain is built from TRBV30 and TRBJ2-1, with D maybe TRBD2 (6 bases). V dropped 0 bases and J dropped 6 bases, with 18 bases sitting between them. The germline V gene encodes CDR1 GTSNPN and CDR2 SVGIG (reference sequence). The CDR3 contains 16 residues. CDR3 sequence: CAWSVGGGWGGNEQFF. The CDR3 nucleotides read TGTGCCTGGAGTGTAGGAGGAGGGTGGGGTGGCAATGAGCAGTTCTTC.

This clone was detected a few times. J is TRBJ2-1 and V is TRBV5-5, with no clear D. The CDR3 has 13 residues. V was trimmed by 1 base and J by 1 base, leaving 3 bases between them. Germline CDR1 SGHKS, CDR2 YYEKEE (reference sequence). The CDR3 region has the DNA TGTGCCAGCAGCTTGTCGTCCTACAATGAGCAGTTCTTC. Its translation: CASSLSSYNEQFF.

This clone was detected only a few times. V and J are TRBV18 and TRBJ1-3; tentative D call: TRBD1 (5 bases). V was cut by 3 bases and J by 2 bases, with 5 bases left in between. The germline gives CDR1 KGHSH, CDR2 LQKENI. The CDR3 sequence is 13 residues long. The CDR3 loop is CASSPTAGNTIYF. In nucleotides, the CDR3 is TGTGCCAGCTCACCGACAGCTGGAAACACCATATATTTT. Full variable domain (rest looked up from reference TRBV18 and TRBJ1-3): NAGVMQNPRHLVRRRGQEARLRCSPMKGHSHVYWYRQLPEEGLKFMVYLQKENIIDESGMPKERFSAEFPKEGPSILRIQQVVRGDSAAYFCASSPTAGNTIYFGEGSWLTVV.

This chain uses TRBV19 with TRBJ2-7; maybe TRBD1 (5 bases). CDR1 and CDR2 (germline): LNHDA, SQIVND (reference sequence). This CDR3 is 16 amino acids long. V lost 3 bases, J lost 6 bases, and 21 bases lay in between. CDR3 in DNA: TGTGCCAGTAGTATTTGGGAAGGGCAGGGAAACGTCGAGCAGTACTTC. Its translation is CASSIWEGQGNVEQYF.

The chain employs TRBV30 and TRBJ2-1, with D possibly TRBD2 on 5 matching bases. Germline loops: CDR1 GTSNPN, CDR2 SVGIG (reference sequence). Trimming pared 3 bases from V and 1 base from J, leaving 16 bases between. The CDR3 is made up of 16 amino acids. In nucleotides, the CDR3 is TGTGCCTGGAGCCCCCAGGTTCGGAGGTCCTACAATGAGCAGTTCTTC. It codes for CAWSPQVRRSYNEQFF.

The chain is built from TRBV10-1 and TRBJ2-5, with D unclear. In germline, CDR1 is WNHNN, CDR2 SYGVQD (reference sequence). This CDR3 contains 12 residues. V shed 6 bases and J shed 0 bases, with 5 bases lying between them. CDR3 protein: CASSQDQETQYF. Written as DNA, the CDR3 is TGCGCCAGCAGCCAGGACCAAGAGACCCAGTACTTC.

The J gene is TRBJ2-7, the V gene TRBV30; D perhaps matches TRBD2 (5 bases). V gave up 4 bases and J gave up 7 bases, with 14 bases separating them. Germline CDR1 reads GTSNPN; CDR2 reads SVGIG (reference sequence). This CDR3 region has 12 residues. CDR3 loop: CAWTPWTGEQYF. The CDR3 bases are TGTGCCTGGACTCCTTGGACGGGGGAGCAGTACTTC. The whole variable domain, remainder taken from reference TRBV30 and TRBJ2-7, is SQTIHQWPATLVQPVGSPLSLECTVEGTSNPNLYWYRQAAGRGLQLLFYSVGIGQISSEVPQNLSASRPQDRQFILSSKKLLLSDSGFYLCAWTPWTGEQYFGPGTRLTVT.

The J gene is TRBJ2-5, the V gene TRBV5-1; 7 positions match TRBD1. CDR3 length: 14 amino acids. Germline V gene lookup returns CDR1 SGHRS and CDR2 YFSETQ. V lost 0 bases to trimming and J lost 5 bases; unmatched junction nucleotides: 4. CDR3 in amino acids: CASSLADRAETQYF. CDR3 nucleotide sequence: TGCGCCAGCAGCTTGGCCGACAGGGCCGAGACCCAGTACTTC.

V and J are TRBV9 and TRBJ2-7, with D perhaps TRBD1 (6 bases). The CDR3 extends over 15 amino acids. CDR1 is SGDLS and CDR2 is YYNGEE in the germline V gene. Trimming removed 4 bases at V and 2 bases at J, with 16 bases between. CDR3 DNA sequence: TGTGCCAGCAGCCCCGCCGGGACATCAGCCTACGAGCAGTACTTC. Protein: CASSPAGTSAYEQYF.

The genes are TRBV29-1 and TRBJ2-7, with D tentatively TRBD1 (5 bases). V was cut by 7 bases and J by 2 bases, with 15 bases left in between. CDR3 size: 13 residues. CDR1 and CDR2 from the germline V gene are SQVTM and ANQGSEA. The CDR3 bases are TGCAGCGCTAAAACGACAGTAGCCTACGAGCAGTACTTC. The encoded protein is CSAKTTVAYEQYF.

This clone was detected a few times. V and J are TRBV30 and TRBJ1-5; D not certain. The CDR3 consists of 16 residues. V was shortened by 2 bases and J by 4 bases, with 18 bases between the two germline ends. Germline lookup yields CDR1 GTSNPN and CDR2 SVGIG (reference sequence). CDR3 nucleotide sequence: TGTGCCTGGAGTCCACCGAGACACCTCGAGAATCAGCCCCAGCATTTT. Protein product: CAWSPPRHLENQPQHF.

The chain uses TRBV7-8 and TRBJ2-7; D unclear. With 2 bases removed from V and 4 bases from J, the gap between germline ends came to 9 bases. The germline V gene has CDR1 SGHVS and CDR2 FQNEAQ. This CDR3 has 13 residues. The CDR3 reads CASSLIATYEQYF. CDR3 coding DNA: TGTGCCAGCAGCTTAATAGCAACTTACGAGCAGTACTTC.

DNA for the CDR3: TGTGCCAGCAGCTTGACTTCCTCAGCGGGGTTCACTGAAGCTTTCTTT. Translated, it gives CASSLTSSAGFTEAFF. V is TRBV11-2 and J is TRBJ1-1; unclear D gene. Germline V CDR1 and CDR2: SGHAT, FQNNGV. The CDR3 totals 16 residues. The V end lost 3 bases, the J end lost 4 bases, and 18 bases lay between the germline ends. The entire variable domain, with the rest obtained from reference TRBV11-2 and TRBJ1-1, is as follows: EAGVAQSPRYKIIEKRQSVAFWCNPISGHATLYWYQQILGQGPKLLIQFQNNGVVDDSQLPKDRFSAERLKGVDSTLKIQPAKLEDSAVYLCASSLTSSAGFTEAFFGQGTRLTVV.

The chain carries TRBV6-5 and TRBJ2-7; D uncertain. Trimming shortened V by 6 bases and J by 0 bases, and 3 bases separated the two germline ends. The CDR3 loop spans 11 amino acids. CDR1 MNHEY and CDR2 SVGAGI come from the germline V gene. CDR3: CASSRSYEQYF. CDR3 nucleotides: TGTGCCAGCAGCCGCTCCTACGAGCAGTACTTC.

CDR3 residues: CASSRLSGVSYNEQFF. CDR3 nucleotide sequence: TGTGCCAGCAGTCGCCTTAGCGGGGTCTCCTACAATGAGCAGTTCTTC. The J gene is TRBJ2-1, the V gene TRBV27; 8 bases are shared with TRBD2. V shed 5 bases and J 0 bases; nucleotides not matched to a gene: 6. The CDR3 loop spans 16 amino acids. CDR1 is MNHEY and CDR2 is SMNVEV in the germline V gene (reference sequence).

The J gene is TRBJ2-5, the V gene TRBV9; perhaps TRBD2 as D (7 bases). Deletions cut 0 bases from V and 2 bases from J, with 14 bases between. This CDR3 has 16 amino acids. Germline V lookup: CDR1 SGDLS, CDR2 YYNGEE. CDR3 in amino acids: CASSVGGRGLQETQYF. CDR3 in DNA: TGTGCCAGCAGCGTAGGAGGGCGGGGGCTGCAAGAGACCCAGTACTTC.

The chain couples TRBV9 to TRBJ2-7, with 9 bases that match TRBD1. The V gene end was trimmed by 3 bases and the J gene end by 7 bases; junction bases not matched to a gene: 11. The germline V gene has CDR1 SGDLS and CDR2 YYNGEE. This CDR3 region has 15 residues. CDR3 residues: CASSGTGTGMGEQYF. The CDR3, as DNA: TGTGCCAGCAGCGGGACCGGGACAGGGATGGGAGAGCAGTACTTC.

This clone has only one observation. CDR3 sequence: CASSLAWDSLGNTIYF. The CDR3 DNA follows: TGTGCCAGCAGTTTAGCCTGGGACAGTTTGGGAAACACCATATATTTT. The chain is built from TRBV28 and TRBJ1-3; 7 bases are a match to TRBD1. V trimming: 2 bases; J trimming: 4 bases; junction bases outside the gene matches: 8. This CDR3 spans 16 amino acids. CDR1 and CDR2 from the germline V gene are MDHEN and SYDVKM.

In this sample, this clone turned up once. The chain uses TRBV11-1 and TRBJ2-3, with D tentatively TRBD1 (5 bases). This CDR3 has 13 amino acids. Trimming removed 7 bases at V and 4 bases at J, with 12 bases between. From germline, CDR1 is SGHAT and CDR2 FQDESV (reference sequence). The CDR3 sequence: CASKGREADTQYF. The DNA for the CDR3 is TGTGCCAGCAAGGGCAGGGAAGCAGATACGCAGTATTTT. Together with reference TRBV11-1 and TRBJ2-3, the CDR3 gives the full variable domain: EAEVAQSPRYKITEKSQAVAFWCDPISGHATLYWYRQILGQGPELLVQFQDESVVDDSQLPKDRFSAERLKGVDSTLKIQPAELGDSAMYLCASKGREADTQYFGPGTRLTVL.

The sample holds one count of this clone. The genes are TRBV5-1 and TRBJ1-1, with a tentative D call TRBD1 (6 bases). In germline, CDR1 is SGHRS, CDR2 YFSETQ. Between the trimmed V and J ends, which lost 3 bases and 3 bases, there was a span of 12 bases. This CDR3 is built from 14 residues. The DNA for the CDR3 is TGCGCCAGCAGCTGGAAACAGGGACACACTGAAGCTTTCTTT. Protein: CASSWKQGHTEAFF.

The chain employs TRBV9 and TRBJ1-2; D possibly corresponds to TRBD1 (5 bases). Trimming stripped 0 bases from V and 3 bases from J, with 9 bases between. This CDR3 is 14 amino acids long. CDR1 and CDR2 (germline): SGDLS, YYNGEE. This CDR3 reads CASSVGQQHYGYTF. The CDR3 nucleotides are TGTGCCAGCAGCGTAGGACAGCAGCACTATGGCTACACCTTC.

The genes are TRBV9 and TRBJ2-2; 7 bases match TRBD2. The CDR3 runs to 16 residues. Germline trimming cut 0 bases from V and 1 base from J; bases unmatched to any gene: 3. Germline CDR1 is SGDLS and CDR2 is YYNGEE. The CDR3: CASSVVAGVNTGELFF. The DNA for the CDR3 is TGTGCCAGCAGCGTAGTGGCGGGGGTGAACACCGGGGAGCTGTTTTTT.

The chain recombines TRBV2 with TRBJ1-6; D gene ambiguous. The germline V gene encodes CDR1 SNHLY and CDR2 FYNNEI. Between the trimmed V and J ends, which lost 3 bases and 0 bases, there was a span of 3 bases. The CDR3 runs to 14 residues. The CDR3 reads CASSDSSYNSPLHF. CDR3 DNA sequence: TGTGCCAGCAGTGACAGCTCCTATAATTCACCCCTCCACTTT. The variable domain in full, completed from reference TRBV2 and TRBJ1-6, reads EPEVTQTPSHQVTQMGQEVILRCVPISNHLYFYWYRQILGQKVEFLVSFYNNEISEKSEIFDDQFSVERPDGSNFTLKIRSTKLEDSAMYFCASSDSSYNSPLHFGNGTRLTVT.

The rearrangement joins TRBV7-9 to TRBJ2-7; 7 bases align to TRBD2. The CDR3 extends over 14 amino acids. Trimming at V came to 1 base and at J to 2 bases, leaving 2 bases not matched to a gene. From germline, CDR1 is SEHNR and CDR2 FQNEAQ (reference sequence). The CDR3: CASSLEGGPYEQYF. CDR3 in DNA: TGTGCCAGCAGCTTAGAGGGAGGGCCCTACGAGCAGTACTTC.

This chain connects TRBV10-1 to TRBJ2-3; 10 bases are a match to TRBD2. The CDR3 has 14 amino acids. The V segment lost 4 bases and the J segment 7 bases; nucleotides outside the gene matches: 5. From germline, CDR1 is WNHNN and CDR2 SYGVQD (reference sequence). CDR3 in amino acids: CASSGASGRNTQYF. As DNA, the CDR3 is TGCGCCAGCAGTGGGGCTAGCGGGAGAAATACGCAGTATTTT.

This chain joins TRBV23-1 and TRBJ2-7, with TRBD2 as a possible D gene (6 bases). TRBV23-1 is designated an ORF whose function remains uncertain. The CDR3 covers 15 residues. V was pared by 6 bases and J by 1 base, with 16 bases between. The CDR3 is CASSCAEEGSYEQYF. The CDR3, as DNA: TGCGCCAGCAGCTGCGCCGAGGAGGGGTCCTACGAGCAGTACTTC.

This sequence joins TRBV30 and TRBJ2-1; 7 nucleotides line up with TRBD2. V was clipped by 1 base and J by 7 bases; unmatched bases: 7. The CDR3 contains 14 residues. Germline-derived CDR1 and CDR2 are GTSNPN and SVGIG (reference sequence). For the CDR3, the DNA is TGTGCCTGGAGTGAGGGAGGGTATTGGAATGAGCAGTTCTTC. It specifies CAWSEGGYWNEQFF. Filled out from reference TRBV30 and TRBJ2-1, the complete variable domain reads SQTIHQWPATLVQPVGSPLSLECTVEGTSNPNLYWYRQAAGRGLQLLFYSVGIGQISSEVPQNLSASRPQDRQFILSSKKLLLSDSGFYLCAWSEGGYWNEQFFGPGTRLTVL.

The chain links TRBV15 to TRBJ2-7; TRBD1 matches 8 bases. CDR1 LNHNV and CDR2 YYDKDF come from the germline V gene (reference sequence). V was clipped by 0 bases and J by 2 bases; unmatched bases: 12. This CDR3 is 18 amino acids long. CDR3 sequence reads: CATSRDLGVTGEPYEQYF. The CDR3 DNA follows: TGTGCCACCAGCAGAGATCTAGGGGTGACAGGGGAACCCTACGAGCAGTACTTC. Combining the CDR3 with reference TRBV15 and TRBJ2-7 gives the whole variable domain DAMVIQNPRYQVTQFGKPVTLSCSQTLNHNVMYWYQQKSSQAPKLLFHYYDKDFNNEADTPDNFQSRRPNTSFCFLDIRSPGLGDTAMYLCATSRDLGVTGEPYEQYFGPGTRLTVT.